This T cell receptor beta chain derives from a study of blood T cell repertoires in COVID-19. Looking at the study overall: Samples came from the United States, Italy and Spain, spanning acute and convalescent COVID-19.

Seattle patient enrollment occurred during active infection, with longitudinal follow-up thereafter. Libraries were prepared by immunoSEQ multiplex PCR; TCRdb keeps only in-frame clonotypes and omits some of them. The sample lists about 300,000 clones, 70% to 85% seen once, with around 1.6% in the top ten. V gave up 4 bases and J gave up 6 bases; unmatched junction bases: 3. The CDR3 spans 14 residues. Germline V lookup: CDR1 SGHTA, CDR2 FQGNSA. This clonotype was obtained from a human donor with COVID-19, enrolled during active disease. The donor label of this sample is uncertain. The sequenced material came from peripheral blood. The rearrangement joins TRBV7-2 to TRBJ1-5; TRBD1 aligns across 10 bases. The CDR3 nucleotides read TGTGCCAGCAGCTGGGACAGGGGCGGTCAGCCCCAGCATTTT. It is translated as CASSWDRGGQPQHF.